One sample yielded the 23 T cell receptor beta chains listed below, sequenced in a study of blood T cell repertoires in COVID-19. This table comes from immunoSEQ multiplex PCR, and its TCRdb copy is limited to in-frame clones, with some not included. The sample contains about 130,000 clones, more than 70% of which appear only once. Input material: peripheral blood. The origin of the receptors is a woman aged 55-69 years with acute or convalescent COVID-19.

J is TRBJ2-1 and V is TRBV24-1; 11 bases are shared with TRBD2. Germline-derived CDR1 and CDR2 are KGHDR and SFDVKD. This CDR3 is built from 17 residues. The V gene end was trimmed by 7 bases and the J gene end by 10 bases; junction bases not matched to a gene: 17. CDR3 region: CATSSLGLAGGGWEQFF. The DNA for the CDR3 is TGTGCCACCAGCTCTCTTGGCCTAGCGGGAGGTGGGTGGGAGCAGTTCTTC.

V gene TRBV11-3 combines with J gene TRBJ2-5; no definite D call. Germline values: CDR1 SGHNT, CDR2 YENEEA. The CDR3 has 14 residues. V lost 3 bases, J lost 4 bases, and 12 bases lay in between. The CDR3 protein is CASSFALSRETQYF. The CDR3 nucleotides are TGTGCCAGCAGCTTTGCTTTGTCTAGAGAGACCCAGTACTTC. The variable domain in full, with the rest retrieved from reference TRBV11-3 and TRBJ2-5, is EAGVVQSPRYKIIEKKQPVAFWCNPISGHNTLYWYLQNLGQGPELLIRYENEEAVDDSQLPKDRFSAERLKGVDSTLKIQPAELGDSAVYLCASSFALSRETQYFGPGTRLLVL.

This sequence joins TRBV7-3 and TRBJ2-2; D is unclear. V lost 5 bases and J 2 bases, leaving 9 bases between the germline ends. Germline CDR1 and CDR2: SGHTA and FQGTGA. This CDR3 has 14 residues. The CDR3 reads CASSPMVNTGELFF. CDR3 coding DNA: TGTGCCAGCAGCCCTATGGTCAACACCGGGGAGCTGTTTTTT.

The chain uses TRBV5-4 and TRBJ1-6, with D hard to call. The V and J ends lost 2 bases and 8 bases respectively, with 5 bases between them. Germline V gives CDR1 SGHNT, CDR2 YYREEE (reference sequence). CDR3 length: 12 residues. This CDR3 reads CASSFSDSPLHF. The CDR3 nucleotides are TGTGCCAGCAGCTTTAGCGATTCACCCCTCCACTTT.

The chain employs TRBV24-1 and TRBJ1-5; possibly TRBD1 for D (5 bases). Looked up from germline, CDR1 is KGHDR and CDR2 is SFDVKD. V lost 5 bases, J lost 8 bases, and 9 bases lay in between. This CDR3 region has 12 residues. The CDR3 loop is CATSVGAEPQHF. DNA for the CDR3: TGTGCCACCAGTGTAGGGGCGGAGCCCCAGCATTTT.

V and J are TRBV2 and TRBJ2-1, with 10 bases aligning to TRBD1. J lost 7 bases, V lost 7 bases, and 13 bases had no gene match. CDR1 SNHLY and CDR2 FYNNEI come from the germline V gene. This CDR3 is 16 amino acids long. This chain's CDR3 is CASNRLRQGAWNEQFF. CDR3 sequence (DNA): TGTGCCAGCAATCGACTAAGACAGGGGGCATGGAATGAGCAGTTCTTC.

The chain uses TRBV7-9 and TRBJ2-3; 7 nucleotides align to TRBD1. The CDR3 has 16 amino acids. Germline CDR1 SEHNR, CDR2 FQNEAQ (reference sequence). J gave up 1 base and V 3 bases, and 7 bases lay outside the gene matches. Here the CDR3 reads CASSLVGGKGTDTQYF. The DNA of the CDR3 is TGTGCCAGCAGCTTGGTAGGGGGCAAAGGCACAGATACGCAGTATTTT. The whole variable domain, filled in from reference TRBV7-9 and TRBJ2-3, reads DTGVSQNPRHKITKRGQNVTFRCDPISEHNRLYWYRQTLGQGPEFLTYFQNEAQLEKSRLLSDRFSAERPKGSFSTLEIQRTEQGDSAMYLCASSLVGGKGTDTQYFGPGTRLTVL.

Only a few counts were recorded for this clone. CDR3 sequence (DNA): TGTGCCAGCAGCCAATCGGCATTACAGGGCGGACTGTTTTTT. The encoded protein is CASSQSALQGGLFF. The V call is TRBV16, the J call TRBJ1-4; tentatively, D is TRBD1 (6 bases). The germline V gene encodes CDR1 KGHSY and CDR2 FQNENV. V was pared by 0 bases and J by 13 bases, with 15 bases between. This CDR3 is 14 amino acids long.

The V gene is TRBV2, the J gene TRBJ1-1; 8 bases are shared with TRBD1. Germline CDR1 is SNHLY and CDR2 is FYNNEI. J lost 7 bases, V lost 5 bases, and 6 bases had no gene match. This CDR3 region has 13 residues. The CDR3, as DNA: TGTGCCAGCAGTCTAGACAGGGGTAGTGAAGCTTTCTTT. The encoded protein is CASSLDRGSEAFF.

The chain is built from TRBV21-1 and TRBJ2-1; the table's D call, TRBD2, was not checked against the DNA. TRBV21-1 corresponds to a pseudogene. The CDR3 has 13 amino acids. This CDR3 is CANRTSGVREQFF. CDR3 DNA sequence: TGTGCCAACCGGACTAGCGGGGTTCGGGAGCAGTTCTTC.

The chain carries TRBV15 and TRBJ2-3; 10 bases agree with TRBD2. With 1 base clipped from V and 3 bases from J, the junction kept 4 bases outside the gene matches. The CDR3 loop spans 16 amino acids. From germline, CDR1 is LNHNV and CDR2 YYDKDF (reference sequence). The CDR3 nucleotides are TGTGCCACCAGCAGAGGGTCTAGCGGGAGTACAGATACGCAGTATTTT. This sequence encodes CATSRGSSGSTDTQYF.

For this clone: The same CDR3 is also encoded by other DNA sequences in this sample. V and J are TRBV28 and TRBJ1-3; D is uncertain. The CDR3 runs 14 residues. V lost 2 bases to trimming and J lost 1 base, with 6 bases between them. Germline assignment: CDR1 MDHEN and CDR2 SYDVKM. CDR3 DNA sequence: TGTGCCAGCAGTTTAACCGGTTCTGGAAACACCATATATTTT. It yields the protein CASSLTGSGNTIYF. Looking up the rest from reference TRBV28 and TRBJ1-3 gives the full variable domain: DVKVTQSSRYLVKRTGEKVFLECVQDMDHENMFWYRQDPGLGLRLIYFSYDVKMKEKGDIPEGYSVSREKKERFSLILESASTNQTSMYLCASSLTGSGNTIYFGEGSWLTVV.

The genes are TRBV5-1 and TRBJ2-1; the D gene is possibly TRBD2 (5 bases). With 0 bases removed from V and 6 bases from J, the gap between germline ends came to 16 bases. The CDR3 runs to 16 residues. Germline CDR1 is SGHRS and CDR2 is YFSETQ. The CDR3 coding sequence is TGCGCCAGCAGCTTGGTGCCGTCAGCGGCGGGCAATGAGCAGTTCTTC. Translation: CASSLVPSAAGNEQFF. The full variable domain, completed using reference TRBV5-1 and TRBJ2-1, is KAGVTQTPRYLIKTRGQQVTLSCSPISGHRSVSWYQQTPGQGLQFLFEYFSETQRNKGNFPGRFSGRQFSNSRSEMNVSTLELGDSALYLCASSLVPSAAGNEQFFGPGTRLTVL.

The chain carries TRBV6-1 and TRBJ2-2; 9 bases align to TRBD1. The CDR3 sequence is 15 residues long. From germline, CDR1 is MNHNS and CDR2 SASEGT. V trimming: 5 bases; J trimming: 1 base; junction bases outside the gene matches: 2. CDR3: CASSKTGGNTGELFF. The CDR3 nucleotides are TGTGCCAGCAGTAAGACAGGGGGGAACACCGGGGAGCTGTTTTTT.

This sequence joins TRBV4-1 and TRBJ2-5; 10 bases are shared with TRBD1. Germline V gene lookup returns CDR1 MGHRA and CDR2 YSYEKL. The CDR3 covers 19 residues. J lost 4 bases, V lost 1 base, and 15 bases had no gene match. CDR3: CASSQVVRPGTGAIETQYF. CDR3 DNA sequence: TGCGCCAGCAGCCAAGTCGTCAGACCCGGGACAGGGGCTATAGAGACCCAGTACTTC.

J is TRBJ2-7 and V is TRBV6-1; D not resolved. The CDR3 is 14 amino acids. Germline lookup yields CDR1 MNHNS and CDR2 SASEGT. V was trimmed by 1 base and J by 5 bases, leaving 12 bases between them. The CDR3 bases are TGTGCCAGCAGTGAAGAGTACGGTTTGAACGAGCAGTACTTC. It encodes CASSEEYGLNEQYF.

Here the CDR3 DNA reads TGTGCCAGCAGCCGACTAGCGGGAGCGGTTGAGCAGTTCTTC. Protein: CASSRLAGAVEQFF. The chain carries TRBV3-1 (or the pseudogene TRBV3-2) and TRBJ2-1, with 12 positions matching TRBD2. In germline, CDR1 is LGHDT, CDR2 YNNKEL (reference sequence). There are 14 residues in the CDR3. The junction had 4 bases not matched to a gene; V was cut back by 4 bases and J by 9 bases.

The chain uses TRBV28 and TRBJ2-1; TRBD2 matches 10 bases. The germline V gene has CDR1 MDHEN and CDR2 SYDVKM. The CDR3 runs to 18 residues. J gave up 5 bases and V 6 bases, and 16 bases lay outside the gene matches. This chain's CDR3 is CASSPRGSGRAENNEQFF. As DNA, the CDR3 is TGTGCCAGCAGCCCCCGTGGGAGCGGGAGGGCCGAAAACAATGAGCAGTTCTTC.

The chain couples TRBV2 to TRBJ2-7, with a possible D match to TRBD1 (6 bases). The CDR3 has 13 amino acids. CDR1 is SNHLY, CDR2 FYNNEI, per germline. V was cut by 6 bases and J by 2 bases, with 11 bases left in between. The CDR3 sequence: CASSRQETYEQYF. The CDR3, as DNA: TGTGCCAGCAGCCGACAGGAGACCTACGAGCAGTACTTC.

The J gene is TRBJ2-5, the V gene TRBV6-5; D remains unclear. CDR1 is MNHEY and CDR2 is SVGAGI in the germline V gene. V was trimmed by 6 bases and J by 5 bases, leaving 16 bases between them. This CDR3 has 14 amino acids. DNA of the CDR3: TGTGCCAGCAGGCGGCCATCGATTAGTGAGACCCAGTACTTC. Its protein product is CASRRPSISETQYF.

The chain uses TRBV27 and TRBJ2-3; 11 bases fit TRBD2. V lost 4 bases, J lost 5 bases, and 8 bases stayed unmatched. CDR1 is MNHEY and CDR2 is SMNVEV in the germline V gene (reference sequence). The CDR3 spans 16 residues. Here the CDR3 reads CASSSPGTSGGDTQYF. For the CDR3, the DNA is TGTGCCAGCAGTTCCCCAGGGACTAGCGGCGGAGATACGCAGTATTTT.

The chain recombines TRBV5-1 with TRBJ1-2; maybe TRBD1 (5 bases). V lost 4 bases, J lost 3 bases, and 10 bases lay in between. CDR3 size: 13 residues. The V gene's germline CDR1 is SGHRS and CDR2 YFSETQ. CDR3 in DNA: TGCGCCAGCAGCCCCGGGGGAGACTATGGCTACACCTTC. Encoded protein: CASSPGGDYGYTF.

The genes are TRBV19 and TRBJ2-1, with 8 nucleotides matching TRBD2. J was trimmed by 3 bases and V by 5 bases; bases with no gene match: 6. CDR1 is LNHDA and CDR2 is SQIVND in the germline V gene (reference sequence). The CDR3 has 15 residues. DNA for the CDR3: TGTGCCAGTAGTCCTCGGACTAGCTACTACAATGAGCAGTTCTTC. It specifies CASSPRTSYYNEQFF.